This T cell receptor (beta chain) was recorded in a study of OX40 agonist ivuxolimab in advanced cancers. Study context: Ivuxolimab, which is an agonistic anti-OX40 (CD134) antibody, was administered to the patients. Earlier anti-PD-1, anti-PD-L1 or anti-CTLA-4 therapy was permitted; about 38% had received some. Dose-escalation patients suffered from hepatocellular carcinoma, melanoma, renal cell or head and neck cancer.

Overall study results and limits: Clones of CD4+ and CD8+ blood T cells grew by week 6 at doses of 0.1 to 3.0 mg/kg.

CDR3 length: 15 amino acids. With 0 bases removed from V and 5 bases from J, the gap between germline ends came to 13 bases. Per germline, CDR1 MNHNS and CDR2 SASEGT. Repertoires were generated with immunoSEQ multiplex PCR, while TCRdb's copy carries only in-frame clones and drops some. The data hold some 8,000 clones, with roughly nine tenths observed a single time. With regard to this clone: Antigen: not known.

This chain links TRBV6-1 with TRBJ2-5, with a weak D call TRBD2 (6 bases). The sequenced sample was CD4+ or CD8+ T cells sorted from blood, obtained in a trial of the OX40 agonist ivuxolimab. The clonotype comes from an adult with an advanced solid tumor such as melanoma, head and neck, liver or kidney cancer. This CDR3 reads CASSEAMGGTETQYF. The CDR3 nucleotides are TGTGCCAGCAGTGAAGCCATGGGGGGTACGGAGACCCAGTACTTC.